Listed here is a single T cell receptor (beta chain). Its target is unknown. The data stem from a study of shared clonotypes between healthy human individuals. Study findings and constraints: Some clonotypes were shared by all four sorted-subset donors, while others were not shared. The non-shared ones had lower generation probabilities than the shared ones.

It was roughly 210 ng DNA, some 30,000 T cell genomes, that sorted-subset replicate PCRs used. The repertoire was sequenced with immunoSEQ multiplex PCR; TCRdb's copy has only in-frame clones and lacks some. This table holds 150,000 to 200,000 clones, about 68% found once. V shed 2 bases, J shed 8 bases, and the junction held 4 bases outside the gene matches. In germline, CDR1 is SGHRS, CDR2 YFSETQ. The CDR3 is made up of 14 amino acids. The chain couples TRBV5-1 to TRBJ2-1, with TRBD1 matching over 10 bases. Sequencing input: memory CD4+ T cells sorted from blood. Subset: CD45RA-negative fraction. The TCR originated in a man aged 25 to 40 in good health. The CDR3 loop is CASSLRQGADEQFF. CDR3 nucleotides: TGCGCCAGCAGCTTACGACAGGGGGCTGATGAGCAGTTCTTC.